This T cell receptor (beta chain) comes out of a study of cytomegalovirus exposure and HLA in healthy donors. The CDR3 consists of 13 residues. V was shortened by 0 bases and J by 3 bases, with 5 bases between the two germline ends. Germline CDR1 reads SGDLS; CDR2 reads YYNGEE. Repertoires were generated with immunoSEQ multiplex PCR, while TCRdb's copy carries only in-frame clones and drops some. The sample lists about 69,000 clones; around 93% were seen once. The donors were part of the validation cohort of 120 subjects. That cohort was separate from the first cohort, which comprised under 750 subjects.

What was sequenced was PBMCs. This chain links TRBV9 with TRBJ2-3; the D is unclear. This TCR was recovered from a woman between 18 and 30 years old in good health and CMV-seronegative. CDR3 region: CASSVVSTDTQYF. Written as DNA, the CDR3 is TGTGCCAGCAGCGTAGTTTCGACAGATACGCAGTATTTT. Filled out from reference TRBV9 and TRBJ2-3, the complete variable domain reads DSGVTQTPKHLITATGQRVTLRCSPRSGDLSVYWYQQSLDQGLQFLIQYYNGEERAKGNILERFSAQQFPDLHSELNLSSLELGDSALYFCASSVVSTDTQYFGPGTRLTVL.